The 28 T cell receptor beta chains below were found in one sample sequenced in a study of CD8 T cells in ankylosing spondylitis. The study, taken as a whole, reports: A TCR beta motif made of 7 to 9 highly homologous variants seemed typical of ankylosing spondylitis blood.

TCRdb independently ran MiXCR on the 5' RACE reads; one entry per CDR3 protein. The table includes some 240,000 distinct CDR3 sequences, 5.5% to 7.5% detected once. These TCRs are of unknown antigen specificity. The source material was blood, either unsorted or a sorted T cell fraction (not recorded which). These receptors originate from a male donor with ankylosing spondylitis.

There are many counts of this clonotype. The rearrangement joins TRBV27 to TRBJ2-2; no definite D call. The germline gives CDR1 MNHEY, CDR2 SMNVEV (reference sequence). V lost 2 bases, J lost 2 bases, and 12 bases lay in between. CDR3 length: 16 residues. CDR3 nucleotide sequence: TGTGCCAGCAGTTTAATCGCAGGATTTAACACCGGGGAGCTGTTTTTT. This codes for CASSLIAGFNTGELFF.

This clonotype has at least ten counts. The CDR3 protein is CASSIDKGLFRYNEQFF. CDR3 DNA: TGTGCCAGTAGTATAGATAAAGGCTTATTTAGGTACAATGAGCAGTTCTTC. The chain has TRBV19 and TRBJ2-1; unclear D gene. Germline values: CDR1 LNHDA, CDR2 SQIVND (reference sequence). CDR3 length: 17 residues. V lost 0 bases and J lost 4, with 16 bases in between.

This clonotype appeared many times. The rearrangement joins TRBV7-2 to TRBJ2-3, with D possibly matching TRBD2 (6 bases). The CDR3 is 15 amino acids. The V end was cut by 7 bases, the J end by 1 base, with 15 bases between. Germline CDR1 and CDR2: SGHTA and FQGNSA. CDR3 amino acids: CASISSSDRTDTQYF. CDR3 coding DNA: TGTGCCAGCATCTCTTCTAGCGACCGCACAGATACGCAGTATTTT.

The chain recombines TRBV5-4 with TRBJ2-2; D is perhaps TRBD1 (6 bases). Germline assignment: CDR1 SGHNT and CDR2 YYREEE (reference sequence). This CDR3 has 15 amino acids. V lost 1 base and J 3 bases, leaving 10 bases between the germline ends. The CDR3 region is CASSLPQGDTGELFF. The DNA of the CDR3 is TGTGCCAGCAGCTTGCCACAGGGAGACACCGGGGAGCTGTTTTTT.

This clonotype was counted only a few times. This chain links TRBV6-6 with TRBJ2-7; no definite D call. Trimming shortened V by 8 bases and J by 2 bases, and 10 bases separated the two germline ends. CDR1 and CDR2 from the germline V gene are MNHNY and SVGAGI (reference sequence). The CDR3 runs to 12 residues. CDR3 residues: CASQGTAYEQYF. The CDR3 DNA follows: TGTGCCAGCCAAGGAACCGCCTACGAGCAGTACTTC.

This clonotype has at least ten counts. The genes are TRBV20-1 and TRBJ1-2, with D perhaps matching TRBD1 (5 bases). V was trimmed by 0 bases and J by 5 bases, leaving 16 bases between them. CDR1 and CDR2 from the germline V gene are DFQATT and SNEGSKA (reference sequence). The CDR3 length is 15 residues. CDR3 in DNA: TGCAGTGCTAGAGACGTACAGGAGTTCTTATATGGCTACACCTTC. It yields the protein CSARDVQEFLYGYTF.

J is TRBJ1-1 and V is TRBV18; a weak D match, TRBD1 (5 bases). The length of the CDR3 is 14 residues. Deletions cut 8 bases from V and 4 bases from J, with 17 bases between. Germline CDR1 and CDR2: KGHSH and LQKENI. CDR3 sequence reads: CASRPGPRATEAFF. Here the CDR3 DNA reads TGTGCCAGCCGTCCGGGACCTCGGGCCACTGAAGCTTTCTTT. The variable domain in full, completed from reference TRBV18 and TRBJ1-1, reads NAGVMQNPRHLVRRRGQEARLRCSPMKGHSHVYWYRQLPEEGLKFMVYLQKENIIDESGMPKERFSAEFPKEGPSILRIQQVVRGDSAAYFCASRPGPRATEAFFGQGTRLTVV.

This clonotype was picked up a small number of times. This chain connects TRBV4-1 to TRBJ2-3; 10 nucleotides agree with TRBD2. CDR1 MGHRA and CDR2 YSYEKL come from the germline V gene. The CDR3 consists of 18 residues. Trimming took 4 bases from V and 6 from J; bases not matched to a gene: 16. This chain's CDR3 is CASSLLTILAGGGDTQYF. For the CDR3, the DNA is TGCGCCAGCAGCCTACTGACTATCTTAGCGGGAGGTGGTGATACGCAGTATTTT.

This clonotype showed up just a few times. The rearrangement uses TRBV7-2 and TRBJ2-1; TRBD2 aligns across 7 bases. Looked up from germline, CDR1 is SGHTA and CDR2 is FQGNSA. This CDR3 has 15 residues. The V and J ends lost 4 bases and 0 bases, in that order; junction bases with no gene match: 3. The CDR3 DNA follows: TGTGCCAGCAGCTACGGGGACTACTCCTACAATGAGCAGTTCTTC. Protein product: CASSYGDYSYNEQFF.

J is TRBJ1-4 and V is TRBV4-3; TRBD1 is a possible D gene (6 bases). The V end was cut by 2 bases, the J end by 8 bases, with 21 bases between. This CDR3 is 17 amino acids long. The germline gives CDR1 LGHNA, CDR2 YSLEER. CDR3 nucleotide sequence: TGCGCCAGCAGCCAACTTAGCAGGGGACTATCGGCCGAAAAACTGTTTTTT. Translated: CASSQLSRGLSAEKLFF.

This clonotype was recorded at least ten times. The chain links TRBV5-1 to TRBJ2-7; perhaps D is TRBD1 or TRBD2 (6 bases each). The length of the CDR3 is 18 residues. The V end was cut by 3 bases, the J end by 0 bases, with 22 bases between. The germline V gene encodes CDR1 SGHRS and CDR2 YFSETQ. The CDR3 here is CASSSSGWGLPSSYEQYF. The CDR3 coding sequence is TGCGCCAGCAGCTCCAGCGGGTGGGGGCTACCTAGCTCCTACGAGCAGTACTTC.

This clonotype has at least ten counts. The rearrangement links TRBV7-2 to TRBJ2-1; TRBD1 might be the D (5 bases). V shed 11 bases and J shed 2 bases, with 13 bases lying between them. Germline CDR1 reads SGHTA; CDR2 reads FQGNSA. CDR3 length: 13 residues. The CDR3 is CASGSGTYNEQFF. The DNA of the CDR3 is TGTGCCTCTGGGTCAGGGACCTACAATGAGCAGTTCTTC.

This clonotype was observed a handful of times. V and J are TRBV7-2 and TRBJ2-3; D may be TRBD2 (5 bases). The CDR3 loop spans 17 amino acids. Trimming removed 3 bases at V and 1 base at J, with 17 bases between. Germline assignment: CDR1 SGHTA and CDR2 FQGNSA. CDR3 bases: TGTGCCAGCAGCTTCTATTCACCTAGCAGACGCACAGATACGCAGTATTTT. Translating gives CASSFYSPSRRTDTQYF.

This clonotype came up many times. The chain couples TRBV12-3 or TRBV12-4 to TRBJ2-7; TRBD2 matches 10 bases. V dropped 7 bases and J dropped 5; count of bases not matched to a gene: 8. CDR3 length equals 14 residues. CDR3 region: CASTYGTSENEQYF. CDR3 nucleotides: TGTGCCAGCACCTATGGGACTAGCGAGAACGAGCAGTACTTC.

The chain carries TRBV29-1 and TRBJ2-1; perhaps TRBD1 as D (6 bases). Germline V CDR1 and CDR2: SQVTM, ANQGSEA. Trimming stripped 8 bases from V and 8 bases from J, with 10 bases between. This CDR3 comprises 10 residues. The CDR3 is CSSWGHEQFF. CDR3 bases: TGCAGCTCCTGGGGGCATGAGCAGTTCTTC.

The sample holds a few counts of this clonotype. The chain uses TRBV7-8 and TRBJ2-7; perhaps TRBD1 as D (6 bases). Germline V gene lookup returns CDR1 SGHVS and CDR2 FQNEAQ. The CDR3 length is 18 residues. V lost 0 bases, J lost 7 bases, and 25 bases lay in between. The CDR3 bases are TGTGCCAGCAGCTTAGCAAGGCTCCAGGGGCCCGGCAGAATTGAGCAGTACTTC. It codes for CASSLARLQGPGRIEQYF.

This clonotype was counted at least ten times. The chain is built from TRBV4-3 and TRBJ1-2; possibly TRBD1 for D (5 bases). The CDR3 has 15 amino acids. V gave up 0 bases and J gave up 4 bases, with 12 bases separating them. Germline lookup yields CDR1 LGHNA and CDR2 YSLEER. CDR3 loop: CASSQDEGQAYGYTF. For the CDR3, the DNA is TGCGCCAGCAGCCAAGATGAGGGGCAGGCCTATGGCTACACCTTC.

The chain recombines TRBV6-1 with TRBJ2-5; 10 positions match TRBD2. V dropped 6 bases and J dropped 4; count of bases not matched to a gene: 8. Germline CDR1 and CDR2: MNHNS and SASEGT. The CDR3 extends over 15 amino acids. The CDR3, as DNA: TGTGCCAGCAGCCCATTTAGCGGGGGGCTAGAGACCCAGTACTTC. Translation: CASSPFSGGLETQYF.

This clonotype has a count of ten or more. The CDR3 protein is CASSPGTDTQYF. Here the CDR3 DNA reads TGTGCCAGCAGCCCCGGGACAGATACGCAGTATTTT. V is TRBV28 and J is TRBJ2-3; no clear D. Germline loops: CDR1 MDHEN, CDR2 SYDVKM. V gave up 6 bases and J gave up 3 bases, with 7 bases separating them. The CDR3 runs 12 residues.

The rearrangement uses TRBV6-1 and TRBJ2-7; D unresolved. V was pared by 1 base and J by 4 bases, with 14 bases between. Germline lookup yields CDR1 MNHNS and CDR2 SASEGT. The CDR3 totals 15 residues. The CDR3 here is CASSEVYQVVYEQYF. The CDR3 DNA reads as TGTGCCAGCAGTGAAGTTTACCAGGTAGTTTACGAGCAGTACTTC.

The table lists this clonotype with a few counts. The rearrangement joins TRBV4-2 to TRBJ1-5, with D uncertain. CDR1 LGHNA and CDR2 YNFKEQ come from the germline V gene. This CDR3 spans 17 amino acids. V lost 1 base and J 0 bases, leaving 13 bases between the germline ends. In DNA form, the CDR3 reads TGTGCCAGCAGCCAAGGGTTGGAAATTATTAGCAATCAGCCCCAGCATTTT. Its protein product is CASSQGLEIISNQPQHF.

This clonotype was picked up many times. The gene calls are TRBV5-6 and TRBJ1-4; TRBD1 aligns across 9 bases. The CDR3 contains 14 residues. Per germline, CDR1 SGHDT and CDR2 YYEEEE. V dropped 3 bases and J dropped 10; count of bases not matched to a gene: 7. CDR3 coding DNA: TGTGCCAGCAGCTCAGGGACAGGGATAGGAAAACTGTTTTTT. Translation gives CASSSGTGIGKLFF.

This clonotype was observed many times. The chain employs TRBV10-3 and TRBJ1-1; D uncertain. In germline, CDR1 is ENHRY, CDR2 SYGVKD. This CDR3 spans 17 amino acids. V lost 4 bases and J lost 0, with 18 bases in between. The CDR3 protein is CAISGSTNPELNTEAFF. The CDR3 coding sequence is TGTGCCATCAGTGGCTCAACCAACCCCGAATTGAACACTGAAGCTTTCTTT.

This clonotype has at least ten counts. The CDR3 loop reads CASSGTPNNEQFF. In DNA form, the CDR3 reads TGTGCCAGCAGCGGAACGCCTAACAATGAGCAGTTCTTC. The V gene is TRBV9, the J gene TRBJ2-1, with D unresolved. The CDR3 spans 13 residues. Germline V gene lookup returns CDR1 SGDLS and CDR2 YYNGEE. Trimming shortened V by 3 bases and J by 5 bases, and 9 bases separated the two germline ends.

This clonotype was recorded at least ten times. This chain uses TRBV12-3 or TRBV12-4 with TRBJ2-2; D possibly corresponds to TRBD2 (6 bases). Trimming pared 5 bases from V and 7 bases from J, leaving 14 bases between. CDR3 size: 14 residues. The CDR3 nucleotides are TGTGCCAGCAGTCGACTAGTCTCTCACGGGGAGCTGTTTTTT. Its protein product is CASSRLVSHGELFF.

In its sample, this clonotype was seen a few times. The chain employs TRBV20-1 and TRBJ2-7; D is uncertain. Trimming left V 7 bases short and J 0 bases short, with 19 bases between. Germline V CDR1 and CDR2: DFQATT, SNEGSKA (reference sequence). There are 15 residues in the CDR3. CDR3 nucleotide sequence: TGCAGTGTTTTATTTTGGTCCGGCAGCTCCTACGAGCAGTACTTC. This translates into CSVLFWSGSSYEQYF.

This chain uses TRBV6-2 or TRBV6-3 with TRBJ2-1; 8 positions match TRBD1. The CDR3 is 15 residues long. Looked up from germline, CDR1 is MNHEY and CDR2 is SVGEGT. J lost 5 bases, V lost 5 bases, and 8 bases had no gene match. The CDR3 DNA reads TGTGCCAGCAGTACAAGACAGGGGAACCACAATGAGCAGTTCTTC. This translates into CASSTRQGNHNEQFF.

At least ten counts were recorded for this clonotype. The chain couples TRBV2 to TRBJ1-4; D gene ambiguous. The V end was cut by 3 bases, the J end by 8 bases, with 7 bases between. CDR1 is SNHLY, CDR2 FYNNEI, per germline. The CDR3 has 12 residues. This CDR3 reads CASSEDLEKLFF. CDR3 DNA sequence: TGTGCCAGCAGTGAGGACTTGGAAAAACTGTTTTTT. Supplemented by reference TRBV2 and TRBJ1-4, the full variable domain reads EPEVTQTPSHQVTQMGQEVILRCVPISNHLYFYWYRQILGQKVEFLVSFYNNEISEKSEIFDDQFSVERPDGSNFTLKIRSTKLEDSAMYFCASSEDLEKLFFGSGTQLSVL.